These 20 T cell receptor beta chains originate from one sample sequenced in a study of blood T cell repertoires in COVID-19. Libraries were prepared by immunoSEQ multiplex PCR; TCRdb keeps only in-frame clonotypes and omits some of them. Of under 110,000 clones in the sample, roughly two thirds were seen once. The specimen sequenced was peripheral blood. All receptors come from a human donor with acute or convalescent COVID-19. The donor label of this sample is uncertain.

The chain recombines TRBV6-5 with TRBJ2-5; 12 bases fit TRBD2. Germline assignment: CDR1 MNHEY and CDR2 SVGAGI. Losses at the gene ends were 7 bases for V and 1 base for J; bases not matched to a gene: 4. The CDR3 runs 15 residues. CDR3 region: CASKLAGGRQETQYF. DNA of the CDR3: TGTGCCAGCAAGCTAGCGGGGGGGCGCCAAGAGACCCAGTACTTC.

V gene TRBV14 combines with J gene TRBJ1-1; 12 positions match TRBD1. J gave up 0 bases and V 2 bases, and 10 bases lay outside the gene matches. The CDR3 covers 19 residues. Germline CDR1 and CDR2: SGHDN and FVKESK. CDR3: CASSQHRDRGLRVNTEAFF. In DNA, the CDR3 is TGTGCCAGCAGCCAACACCGGGACAGGGGGCTTCGAGTGAACACTGAAGCTTTCTTT.

This clone was seen a single time. This chain connects TRBV7-2 to TRBJ2-7; 9 bases match TRBD1. There are 17 residues in the CDR3. The junction had 13 bases not matched to a gene; V was cut back by 5 bases and J by 2 bases. The germline gives CDR1 SGHTA, CDR2 FQGNSA. CDR3 sequence: CASSLSAQGALPYEQYF. DNA of the CDR3: TGTGCCAGCAGCCTATCGGCACAGGGGGCTCTCCCCTACGAGCAGTACTTC.

Only a few counts were recorded for this clone. The chain couples TRBV12-5 to TRBJ1-6; 10 nucleotides agree with TRBD1. V lost 7 bases, J lost 6 bases, and 9 bases stayed unmatched. The CDR3 extends over 16 amino acids. The germline gives CDR1 LGHNT, CDR2 FRNRAP. CDR3 DNA: TGTGCTAGTGCCCGGGGGGGACAGGGGTTTAATTCACCCCTCCACTTT. It codes for CASARGGQGFNSPLHF.

The chain recombines TRBV9 with TRBJ1-6; D gene uncertain. This CDR3 contains 14 residues. Germline V gives CDR1 SGDLS, CDR2 YYNGEE. V was trimmed by 4 bases and J by 7 bases, leaving 12 bases between them. Here the CDR3 DNA reads TGTGCCAGCAGCACTGGACTGGAAAATTCACCCCTCCACTTT. This encodes CASSTGLENSPLHF.

V gene TRBV5-5 combines with J gene TRBJ2-1; D is unresolved. Germline values: CDR1 SGHKS, CDR2 YYEKEE (reference sequence). The CDR3 has 13 residues. V lost 0 bases and J lost 4, with 5 bases in between. CDR3: CASSLGLYNEQFF. The CDR3 DNA reads as TGTGCCAGCAGCTTGGGTCTTTACAATGAGCAGTTCTTC.

V usage is TRBV6-1 and J usage is TRBJ1-3; D is possibly TRBD1 (6 bases). Trimming pared 2 bases from V and 4 bases from J, leaving 18 bases between. The length of the CDR3 is 17 residues. The V gene's germline CDR1 is MNHNS and CDR2 SASEGT. In nucleotides, the CDR3 is TGTGCCAGCAGTGAATTGGAAGGGGGGGTGTACGGAAACACCATATATTTT. Translating gives CASSELEGGVYGNTIYF.

V and J are TRBV27 and TRBJ2-6; D is possibly TRBD2 (5 bases). CDR1 and CDR2 (germline): MNHEY, SMNVEV (reference sequence). CDR3 length equals 16 residues. V lost 5 bases to trimming and J lost 0 bases, with 11 bases between them. The CDR3: CASSRTGSSGANVLTF. Here the CDR3 DNA reads TGTGCCAGCAGTAGGACGGGGAGCTCTGGGGCCAACGTCCTGACTTTC.

This clone was seen a single time. V gene TRBV18 combines with J gene TRBJ1-1, with a possible D match to TRBD1 (6 bases). The V end was cut by 6 bases, the J end by 1 base, with 21 bases between. There are 17 residues in the CDR3. Germline CDR1 KGHSH, CDR2 LQKENI. The CDR3 DNA is TGTGCCAGCTCTCCTATGAGGGGGTCGAGAGAGAACACTGAAGCTTTCTTT. It specifies CASSPMRGSRENTEAFF.

The V call is TRBV19, the J call TRBJ2-3; 9 positions match TRBD2. Germline trimming cut 7 bases from V and 3 bases from J; bases unmatched to any gene: 5. CDR1 is LNHDA, CDR2 SQIVND, per germline (reference sequence). This CDR3 spans 14 amino acids. DNA of the CDR3: TGTGCCAGTAATAAAGCGGGGGGTACAGATACGCAGTATTTT. Translation gives CASNKAGGTDTQYF. Variable domain in full (rest from reference TRBV19 and TRBJ2-3): DGGITQSPKYLFRKEGQNVTLSCEQNLNHDAMYWYRQDPGQGLRLIYYSQIVNDFQKGDIAEGYSVSREKKESFPLTVTSAQKNPTAFYLCASNKAGGTDTQYFGPGTRLTVL.

This clone was seen more than once but under ten times. The rearrangement uses TRBV7-3 and TRBJ1-1; perhaps TRBD1 as D (5 bases). Trimming removed 0 bases at V and 0 bases at J, with 8 bases between. The germline V gene has CDR1 SGHTA and CDR2 FQGTGA. The CDR3 sequence is 15 residues long. The CDR3 sequence is CASSLTAGLNTEAFF. For the CDR3, the DNA is TGTGCCAGCAGCTTAACTGCAGGGCTGAACACTGAAGCTTTCTTT.

The chain recombines TRBV10-2 with TRBJ2-5, with 11 bases fitting TRBD1. There are 13 residues in the CDR3. Germline V gene data show CDR1 as WSHSY and CDR2 as SAAADI. Trimming at V came to 5 bases and at J to 5 bases, leaving 1 base not matched to a gene. Here the CDR3 reads CASSRTGGETQYF. DNA for the CDR3: TGCGCCAGCAGTAGGACAGGGGGCGAGACCCAGTACTTC.

The chain couples TRBV28 to TRBJ2-3; TRBD1 aligns across 7 bases. There are 15 residues in the CDR3. Germline V gives CDR1 MDHEN, CDR2 SYDVKM. Trimming cost V 4 bases and J 4 bases; bases outside gene matches: 8. The CDR3 DNA reads as TGTGCCAGCAGTTCCGGACAGGCCGTCGCAGATACGCAGTATTTT. As protein: CASSSGQAVADTQYF.

The CDR3 DNA follows: TGCGCCAGCAGCTTGAGCCCGGGACAGGGTATGAGTGGCTACACCTTC. Translated, it gives CASSLSPGQGMSGYTF. The chain has TRBV5-1 and TRBJ1-2, with 9 bases lining up with TRBD1. Germline V CDR1 and CDR2: SGHRS, YFSETQ. The CDR3 loop spans 16 amino acids. V dropped 1 base and J dropped 7; count of bases not matched to a gene: 11.

This chain links TRBV9 with TRBJ2-3; 13 positions agree with TRBD2. CDR3 size: 16 residues. Per germline, CDR1 SGDLS and CDR2 YYNGEE. The J segment lost 9 bases and the V segment lost 4 bases, leaving 11 bases of the junction unmatched. The CDR3 spells CASSSQLAGGTRTQYF. The CDR3 DNA reads as TGTGCCAGCAGCTCCCAACTAGCGGGGGGGACTAGGACGCAGTATTTT.

The table lists this clone with a few counts. This chain links TRBV5-1 with TRBJ2-1; D is undetermined. The CDR3 contains 12 residues. The V gene's germline CDR1 is SGHRS and CDR2 YFSETQ. With 5 bases removed from V and 3 bases from J, the gap between germline ends came to 6 bases. In DNA form, the CDR3 reads TGCGCCAGCAGAATCGGCTACAATGAGCAGTTCTTC. Encoded protein: CASRIGYNEQFF.

The chain links TRBV11-3 to TRBJ2-1; 8 bases fit TRBD2. The V segment lost 5 bases and the J segment 6 bases; nucleotides outside the gene matches: 9. The germline gives CDR1 SGHNT, CDR2 YENEEA. The CDR3 loop spans 15 amino acids. CDR3 in DNA: TGTGCCAGCAGCCCTCGGGGGGGCCTGGTCAATGAGCAGTTCTTC. Its protein is CASSPRGGLVNEQFF.

The chain has TRBV6-1 and TRBJ2-3; 8 bases fit TRBD1. Germline-derived CDR1 and CDR2 are MNHNS and SASEGT. Losses at the gene ends were 3 bases for V and 1 base for J; bases not matched to a gene: 6. The length of the CDR3 is 16 residues. CDR3 region: CASSDYRGFGTDTQYF. The CDR3 DNA is TGTGCCAGCAGTGATTACAGGGGGTTTGGCACAGATACGCAGTATTTT.

The V and J genes are TRBV7-6 and TRBJ1-6; D not resolved. V was clipped by 3 bases and J by 5 bases, with 8 bases between them. There are 14 residues in the CDR3. The germline CDR1 and CDR2 sequences are SGHVS and FNYEAQ. The CDR3 bases are TGTGCCAGCAGCTTGACACCGGATAATTCACCCCTCCACTTT. Protein sequence: CASSLTPDNSPLHF.

The table lists this clone with a few counts. The chain recombines TRBV15 with TRBJ1-3; 7 bases are shared with TRBD1. CDR3 length: 15 amino acids. Germline loops: CDR1 LNHNV, CDR2 YYDKDF (reference sequence). Losses at the gene ends were 0 bases for V and 4 bases for J; bases not matched to a gene: 3. The CDR3 DNA reads TGTGCCACCAGCAGAGAAGGCAGGGGGGGAAACACCATATATTTT. Translated, it gives CATSREGRGGNTIYF.